These 8 T cell receptor beta chains originate from one sample sequenced in a study of blood T cells in healthy people across ages. Using a J-beta primer mix together with a sample-barcoded 5' primer, a second PCR was run for about 7 to 12 cycles. In TCRdb, the 5' RACE reads were re-called with MiXCR into one record per CDR3 protein. The table has approximately 780,000 distinct CDR3 sequences, about a quarter seen once. The same specimen was also included in a second study, on T cells of mothers and their children.

The sample taken for sequencing was blood. The source is a boy aged 10-17 years in good health.

This clonotype occurred a few times. The V call is TRBV10-3, the J call TRBJ2-7; a weak D match, TRBD2 (7 bases). The length of the CDR3 is 13 residues. Trimming took 11 bases from V and 0 from J, leaving 14 bases between them. Germline-derived CDR1 and CDR2 are ENHRY and SYGVKD. The CDR3 DNA reads as TGTGCCGTGCGGGGGCCTAGCTCCTACGAGCAGTACTTC. Translated: CAVRGPSSYEQYF.

The V call is TRBV5-1, the J call TRBJ2-1; D unresolved. The ends were cut back, 0 bases at V and 5 bases at J, with 12 bases in the middle. The CDR3 runs to 15 residues. CDR1 is SGHRS, CDR2 YFSETQ, per germline. The CDR3 DNA follows: TGCGCCAGCAGCTTGGGCGTGGGCGGTAACAATGAGCAGTTCTTC. Translating it yields CASSLGVGGNNEQFF. Combining the CDR3 with reference TRBV5-1 and TRBJ2-1 gives the whole variable domain KAGVTQTPRYLIKTRGQQVTLSCSPISGHRSVSWYQQTPGQGLQFLFEYFSETQRNKGNFPGRFSGRQFSNSRSEMNVSTLELGDSALYLCASSLGVGGNNEQFFGPGTRLTVL.

There are a few counts of this clonotype. The chain is built from TRBV7-9 and TRBJ1-4; D gene uncertain. Trimming took 5 bases from V and 8 from J, leaving 15 bases between them. The CDR3 runs 14 residues. Germline lookup yields CDR1 SEHNR and CDR2 FQNEAQ (reference sequence). The CDR3 loop is CASSPPFYREKLFF. The CDR3 bases are TGTGCCAGCAGCCCGCCTTTCTATAGGGAAAAACTGTTTTTT.

There are a few counts of this clonotype. This sequence joins TRBV7-3 and TRBJ2-3; D may match TRBD1 or TRBD2 (5 bases each). The CDR3 contains 13 residues. Germline V CDR1 and CDR2: SGHTA, FQGTGA. The V end lost 3 bases, the J end lost 4 bases, and 8 bases lay between the germline ends. DNA for the CDR3: TGTGCCAGCAGCTTCGGGGCTGCAGATACGCAGTATTTT. This gives the protein CASSFGAADTQYF.

A few counts support this clonotype. The chain has TRBV9 and TRBJ1-1, with D uncertain. The CDR3 is 12 residues long. CDR1 and CDR2 (germline): SGDLS, YYNGEE. V lost 3 bases, J lost 2 bases, and 5 bases lay in between. The chain's CDR3 is CASSAANTEAFF. The CDR3 DNA sequence: TGTGCCAGCAGCGCCGCTAACACTGAAGCTTTCTTT.

This clonotype was observed a handful of times. The chain uses TRBV5-6 and TRBJ2-2; D might be TRBD1 (6 bases). Per the germline V gene, CDR1 is SGHDT and CDR2 is YYEEEE. V gave up 6 bases and J gave up 2 bases, with 20 bases separating them. The CDR3 is 17 residues long. CDR3 nucleotides: TGTGCCAGCACCCCCGAGTACCGGACAGCAAACACCGGGGAGCTGTTTTTT. This encodes CASTPEYRTANTGELFF.

The gene calls are TRBV10-3 and TRBJ2-1; 9 bases map to TRBD1. The end of the DNA fits TRBJ2-7 better, so the J call may be wrong. Germline CDR1 and CDR2: ENHRY and SYGVKD. This CDR3 comprises 14 residues. DNA for the CDR3: TGTGCCATCAGTGGAGGGACAGGGATAAGCGAGCAGTACTTC. It translates to CAISGGTGISEQYF.

The chain uses TRBV5-1 and TRBJ2-2, with TRBD2 as a possible D gene (6 bases). Germline V lookup: CDR1 SGHRS, CDR2 YFSETQ. V lost 4 bases and J lost 4, with 20 bases in between. The CDR3 covers 17 residues. As DNA, the CDR3 is TGCGCCAGCAGCCCGGGTAGCGGCCGCCTCTCCACCGGGGAGCTGTTTTTT. This gives the protein CASSPGSGRLSTGELFF.